Listed below are T cell receptor beta chains from one sample, sequenced in a study of CD8 T cells in ankylosing spondylitis. One entry per CDR3 protein, called by TCRdb with MiXCR from the 5' RACE reads. Of 250,000 to 300,000 distinct CDR3 sequences listed, around 20% were seen once; the top ten hold roughly 7.3%. Source material: blood, either unsorted or a sorted T cell fraction (not recorded which). Every receptor here comes from a male donor with ankylosing spondylitis or in good health (not recorded which). Each CDR3 is given with its conserved first and last residue. D genes are given only for firm matches. A clone size is listed for some rows: how often the clone was seen (once, few, many), or a class if it is expanded.

d_call	cdr3_length	clone_size	j_call	v_call	cdr3_nt	cdr3_aa
NA	15	NA	TRBJ2-5	TRBV7-2	TGTGCCAGCAGCTCACTGACGGGACCACAAGAGACCCAGTACTTC	CASSSLTGPQETQYF
NA	14	NA	TRBJ2-1	TRBV24-1	TGTGCCACCAGTGATTGGGCCGCGCCCGATGAGCAGTTCTTC	CATSDWAAPDEQFF
NA	16	few	TRBJ1-5	TRBV5-1	TGCGCCAGCAGCTTCGCCCCAGGGGCCGAGGGGCAGCCCCAGCATTTT	CASSFAPGAEGQPQHF
TRBD1	14	once	TRBJ2-2	TRBV5-6	TGTGCCAGCAGCTTCGGACAGGGATCCGGGGAGCTGTTTTTT	CASSFGQGSGELFF
TRBD2	15	NA	TRBJ2-2	TRBV9	TGTGCCAGCACTCGGACTGCGGGGGGGGCCGGGGAGCTGTTTTTT	CASTRTAGGAGELFF
NA	16	few	TRBJ2-3	TRBV5-1	TGCGCCAGCAGCTTTATGGCGGGAATGGACACAGATACGCAGTATTTT	CASSFMAGMDTDTQYF
NA	14	few	TRBJ1-2	TRBV5-1	TGCGCCAGCAGCTTGGCAGCGGGAGACTATGGCTACACCTTC	CASSLAAGDYGYTF
TRBD1	18	few	TRBJ2-1	TRBV10-3	TGTGCCATCAGTGGGGATGGGGCAGGGGGCGGATCCTACAATGAGCAGTTCTTC	CAISGDGAGGGSYNEQFF
NA	15	NA	TRBJ2-3	TRBV7-9	TGTGCCAGCAGCTTCGGTAACCAAGTGACAGATACGCAGTATTTT	CASSFGNQVTDTQYF
NA	15	NA	TRBJ1-2	TRBV28	TGTGCCAGCAGTTTTGGGGGTTTGAGTAACTATGGCTACACCTTC	CASSFGGLSNYGYTF
NA	14	NA	TRBJ1-2	TRBV20-1	TGCAGTGCGTCGGGCGTCGAGAAAACTTATGGCTACACCTTC	CSASGVEKTYGYTF
TRBD2	15	NA	TRBJ2-1	TRBV13	TGTGCCAGCGCCGAGTATTCTAGCGGGAACAATGAGCAGTTCTTC	CASAEYSSGNNEQFF
NA	14	NA	TRBJ2-3	TRBV18	TGTGCCAGCTCGTCCCCCGTAGAGAGAGATACGCAGTATTTT	CASSSPVERDTQYF
NA	14	NA	TRBJ2-5	TRBV2	TGTGCCAGCAGGCCGGACAATGTGCAAGTGACCCAGTACTTC	CASRPDNVQVTQYF
NA	14	few	TRBJ2-3	TRBV28	TGCCTCACCCGGGGGCAGCCTAGCACAGATACGCAGTATTTT	CLTRGQPSTDTQYF
NA	16	NA	TRBJ1-4	TRBV6-1	TGTGCCAGCAGTAGAGTGGGAGGAGGGACTAATGAAAAACTGTTTTTT	CASSRVGGGTNEKLFF
NA	14	many	TRBJ2-3	TRBV10-3	TGTGCCATCAGTGATTTGCGGGGGCGAGATACGCAGTATTTT	CAISDLRGRDTQYF
NA	10	NA	TRBJ1-2	TRBV28	TGTGCCACCCCCCAGTATGGCTACACCTTC	CATPQYGYTF
NA	14	few	TRBJ2-5	TRBV20-1	TGCAGTGCTAGAGATTTACAGATACAAGAGACCCAGTACTTC	CSARDLQIQETQYF
NA	14	NA	TRBJ2-5	TRBV9	TGTGCCAGCAGCGCAGGCAGGGGCCAAGAGACCCAGTACTTC	CASSAGRGQETQYF
TRBD2	14	few	TRBJ2-1	TRBV20-1	TGCAGTGCTAAGGGACTAGCGGGAGGCTATGAGCAGTTCTTC	CSAKGLAGGYEQFF
NA	15	NA	TRBJ2-2	TRBV6-1	TGTGCCAGCAGCTCACGAGGGACGAACACCGGGGAGCTGTTTTTT	CASSSRGTNTGELFF
NA	12	NA	TRBJ2-2	TRBV24-1	TGTGCCACCAGTGAGAACACCGGGGAGCTGTTTTTT	CATSENTGELFF
TRBD2	16	few	TRBJ2-1	TRBV20-1	TGCAGTGCTAGCCCCTCACTAGCGGGGGGGCCCCATGAGCAGTTCTTC	CSASPSLAGGPHEQFF
NA	16	few	TRBJ2-1	TRBV10-2	TGCGCCAGCAGTGAGTCTCCGCTAGCCCCCTTCAATGAGCAGTTCTTC	CASSESPLAPFNEQFF
TRBD1	15	NA	TRBJ2-1	TRBV12-3/TRBV12-4	TGTGCCAGCAGGGGAGGACAGGGGATTTACAATGAGCAGTTCTTC	CASRGGQGIYNEQFF
TRBD2	15	NA	TRBJ2-3	TRBV18	TGTGCCAGCTCACCTCTCAGATCTAGCGGAGATACGCAGTATTTT	CASSPLRSSGDTQYF
NA	15	many	TRBJ2-3	TRBV20-1	TGCAGTGCTAGAGATCGGGGCCCTAGCACAGATACGCAGTATTTT	CSARDRGPSTDTQYF